This T cell receptor (beta chain) derives from a study of cytomegalovirus exposure and HLA in healthy donors. At the level of the study: Earlier findings included more than 95 million unique TCR beta sequences obtained from roughly 200 million T cells.

The PCR had 60 Vbeta and 13 Jbeta primers. TCRdb's table, derived via immunoSEQ multiplex PCR, lists solely in-frame clones and lacks some. In the table there are approximately 150,000 clones, 70% to 80% of which are singletons. Regarding this clone: What it binds is unknown.

V trimming: 5 bases; J trimming: 5 bases; junction bases outside the gene matches: 9. Germline V gene lookup returns CDR1 LNHDA and CDR2 SQIVND (reference sequence). This CDR3 has 15 residues. The study's findings and limits: Researchers counted 150 to 200 TCR beta chains as cytomegalovirus-associated.

The chain is built from TRBV19 and TRBJ2-3; 8 bases line up with TRBD1. The sample comprised PBMCs. The TCR sequence derives from a man aged 25 to 40 in good health and CMV-seronegative. Here the CDR3 DNA reads TGTGCCAGTAGTCCAGGGACAGGAGAGGGAGATACGCAGTATTTT. Its translation: CASSPGTGEGDTQYF.